The 27 T cell receptor beta chains below all came from one sample that was sequenced in a study of OX40 agonist ivuxolimab in advanced cancers. Repertoires were generated with immunoSEQ multiplex PCR, while TCRdb's copy carries only in-frame clones and drops some. The profile shows about 63,000 clones, over 75% of them singletons. The material sequenced was CD4+ or CD8+ T cells sorted from blood, taken in a trial of the OX40 agonist ivuxolimab. All receptors derive from an adult with an advanced solid tumor such as melanoma, head and neck, liver or kidney cancer.

V is TRBV29-1 and J is TRBJ2-7, with unresolved D. This CDR3 region has 13 residues. V lost 4 bases and J 5 bases, leaving 15 bases between the germline ends. CDR1 is SQVTM and CDR2 is ANQGSEA in the germline V gene. CDR3 coding DNA: TGCAGCGTTGCTCTTCAGGTGTCAAACGAGCAGTACTTC. Protein: CSVALQVSNEQYF.

The CDR3 protein is CASMDTGAHGDEQYF. The CDR3 DNA reads TGTGCCAGCATGGATACGGGGGCCCATGGGGACGAGCAGTACTTC. The chain is built from TRBV6-1 and TRBJ2-7; D may match TRBD1 or TRBD2 (6 bases each). The CDR3 is 15 amino acids. The V and J ends lost 7 bases and 5 bases respectively, with 21 bases between them. Germline V lookup: CDR1 MNHNS, CDR2 SASEGT.

The chain recombines TRBV29-1 with TRBJ2-3, with D tentatively TRBD1 or TRBD2 (6 bases each). Trimming left V 4 bases short and J 4 bases short, with 15 bases between. This CDR3 has 14 amino acids. Germline-derived CDR1 and CDR2 are SQVTM and ANQGSEA. The CDR3 sequence: CSVGGRGGPDTQYF. CDR3 in DNA: TGCAGCGTTGGGGGCAGGGGAGGTCCAGATACGCAGTATTTT.

The CDR3 loop reads CASSVEGRALGYGYTF. The CDR3 DNA reads as TGTGCCAGCAGCGTAGAGGGACGAGCCCTTGGCTATGGCTACACCTTC. The rearrangement uses TRBV9 and TRBJ1-2; TRBD1 might be the D (5 bases). Germline V gene sequence: CDR1 SGDLS, CDR2 YYNGEE. With 0 bases removed from V and 4 bases from J, the gap between germline ends came to 16 bases. The CDR3 consists of 16 residues. The whole variable domain, filled in from reference TRBV9 and TRBJ1-2, reads DSGVTQTPKHLITATGQRVTLRCSPRSGDLSVYWYQQSLDQGLQFLIQYYNGEERAKGNILERFSAQQFPDLHSELNLSSLELGDSALYFCASSVEGRALGYGYTFGSGTRLTVV.

This clone was seen repeatedly, ten times or more. The J gene is TRBJ1-1, the V gene TRBV6-5; D gene uncertain. The CDR3 length is 14 residues. Per the germline V gene, CDR1 is MNHEY and CDR2 is SVGAGI. V was shortened by 2 bases and J by 1 base, with 8 bases between the two germline ends. The CDR3, as DNA: TGTGCCAGCAGTTACGGGTCTGCGAACACTGAAGCTTTCTTT. Translation: CASSYGSANTEAFF.

V usage is TRBV4-2 and J usage is TRBJ2-7; 10 bases fit TRBD2. This CDR3 is built from 16 residues. CDR1 is LGHNA and CDR2 is YNFKEQ in the germline V gene. Losses at the gene ends were 4 bases for V and 0 bases for J; bases not matched to a gene: 6. The CDR3 here is CASSRQTSGASYEQYF. CDR3 sequence (DNA): TGTGCCAGCAGCCGCCAAACTAGCGGGGCCTCCTACGAGCAGTACTTC.

This clone came up once. V is TRBV20-1 and J is TRBJ1-2; D is perhaps TRBD1 (5 bases). CDR1 DFQATT and CDR2 SNEGSKA come from the germline V gene (reference sequence). V was cut by 6 bases and J by 5 bases, with 10 bases left in between. This CDR3 comprises 11 residues. The DNA of the CDR3 is TGCAGTGCGGGGGAATTGTATGGCTACACCTTC. This sequence encodes CSAGELYGYTF.

The genes are TRBV4-1 and TRBJ2-1, with D possibly TRBD1 on 5 matching bases. The V end lost 1 base, the J end lost 2 bases, and 9 bases lay between the germline ends. The germline V gene has CDR1 MGHRA and CDR2 YSYEKL. There are 15 residues in the CDR3. The CDR3 DNA sequence: TGCGCCAGCAGCCAAGGTGGGGCTACCTACAATGAGCAGTTCTTC. The encoded protein is CASSQGGATYNEQFF.

This clone has a single count. The V call is TRBV2, the J call TRBJ1-4; no clear D gene. Germline lookup yields CDR1 SNHLY and CDR2 FYNNEI. V lost 0 bases to trimming and J lost 8 bases, with 13 bases between them. This CDR3 spans 15 amino acids. CDR3 protein: CASSEARTLGEKLFF. Here the CDR3 DNA reads TGTGCCAGCAGTGAAGCGCGGACCTTGGGGGAAAAACTGTTTTTT.

This chain joins TRBV4-2 and TRBJ2-1; 8 nucleotides match TRBD2. CDR3 length equals 15 residues. Trimming at V came to 1 base and at J to 2 bases, leaving 1 base not matched to a gene. Germline CDR1 reads LGHNA; CDR2 reads YNFKEQ. The CDR3: CASSQGGGTYNEQFF. The CDR3 bases are TGTGCCAGCAGCCAAGGCGGGGGGACCTACAATGAGCAGTTCTTC.

V usage is TRBV6-5 and J usage is TRBJ2-7, with 7 nucleotides matching TRBD1. CDR1 is MNHEY, CDR2 SVGAGI, per germline. The CDR3 loop spans 16 amino acids. V dropped 0 bases and J dropped 2; count of bases not matched to a gene: 7. The CDR3 nucleotides are TGTGCCAGCAGTTACTCAACCGGACAGGCAACCTACGAGCAGTACTTC. It is translated as CASSYSTGQATYEQYF.

The V gene is TRBV28, the J gene TRBJ2-3; D is unresolved. Germline V gives CDR1 MDHEN, CDR2 SYDVKM. Trimming removed 5 bases at V and 0 bases at J, with 9 bases between. The CDR3 sequence is 14 residues long. The DNA for the CDR3 is TGTGCCAGCAGTACTTCCTGGAGCACAGATACGCAGTATTTT. This sequence encodes CASSTSWSTDTQYF.

Only one count was recorded for this clone. The chain links TRBV7-2 to TRBJ1-3, with no clear D. The CDR3 extends over 17 amino acids. The germline V gene has CDR1 SGHTA and CDR2 FQGNSA. Between the trimmed V and J ends, which lost 1 base and 0 bases, there was a span of 13 bases. The CDR3 loop reads CASSLDGWSSSGNTIYF. Here the CDR3 DNA reads TGTGCCAGCAGCTTAGATGGCTGGTCTAGCTCTGGAAACACCATATATTTT. Using reference TRBV7-2 and TRBJ1-3 for the parts outside the CDR3, the full variable domain is GAGVSQSPSNKVTEKGKDVELRCDPISGHTALYWYRQSLGQGLEFLIYFQGNSAPDKSGLPSDRFSAERTGGSVSTLTIQRTQQEDSAVYLCASSLDGWSSSGNTIYFGEGSWLTVV.

The chain has TRBV10-1 and TRBJ2-3, with 11 bases that match TRBD2. The germline V gene encodes CDR1 WNHNN and CDR2 SYGVQD (reference sequence). J was trimmed by 4 bases and V by 2 bases; bases with no gene match: 8. The CDR3 sequence is 17 residues long. As DNA, the CDR3 is TGCGCCAGCAGTGAGACTAGCGGGAGAGGTGGGGCAGATACGCAGTATTTT. Translating it yields CASSETSGRGGADTQYF.

This chain joins TRBV5-6 and TRBJ2-3; D unresolved. The CDR3 is 15 residues long. Trimming removed 0 bases from V and 6 bases from J, with 14 bases in between. Looked up from germline, CDR1 is SGHDT and CDR2 is YYEEEE. The CDR3 region has the DNA TGTGCCAGCAGCTTGGTGCAGGCCCACCCTGATACGCAGTATTTT. Protein: CASSLVQAHPDTQYF.

This CDR3 is CASIKGSNYNEQFF. The CDR3 nucleotides read TGTGCCAGCATAAAGGGATCTAATTACAATGAGCAGTTCTTC. The chain recombines TRBV2 with TRBJ2-1; unclear D gene. Germline CDR1 reads SNHLY; CDR2 reads FYNNEI. V lost 7 bases and J 4 bases, leaving 14 bases between the germline ends. CDR3 length: 14 residues. Full variable domain (remainder filled in from reference TRBV2 and TRBJ2-1): EPEVTQTPSHQVTQMGQEVILRCVPISNHLYFYWYRQILGQKVEFLVSFYNNEISEKSEIFDDQFSVERPDGSNFTLKIRSTKLEDSAMYFCASIKGSNYNEQFFGPGTRLTVL.

The CDR3 reads CASSLRGPSYEQYF. The CDR3 DNA is TGTGCCAGCAGCTTACGGGGACCCTCCTACGAGCAGTACTTC. The genes are TRBV7-2 and TRBJ2-7; D is possibly TRBD1 or TRBD2 (5 bases each). In germline, CDR1 is SGHTA, CDR2 FQGNSA. Trimming took off 2 bases at V and 0 bases at J, with 8 bases between the two ends. This CDR3 is 14 amino acids long.

This clone appeared once. V and J are TRBV9 and TRBJ2-7; D possibly corresponds to TRBD1 (6 bases). The V and J ends lost 6 bases and 7 bases respectively, with 17 bases between them. Germline CDR1 is SGDLS and CDR2 is YYNGEE. CDR3 length: 13 residues. CDR3 bases: TGTGCCAGCATAAAAGGACAGCTCCGAGAGCAGTACTTC. Protein product: CASIKGQLREQYF.

This rearrangement joins TRBV18 to TRBJ1-1; no reliable D call. Trimming left V 3 bases short and J 6 bases short, with 14 bases between. The CDR3 extends over 14 amino acids. Germline V lookup: CDR1 KGHSH, CDR2 LQKENI. Here the CDR3 DNA reads TGTGCCAGCTCACCGGGTACCCGTACGGCTGAAGCTTTCTTT. Translating it yields CASSPGTRTAEAFF. Full variable domain (missing parts from reference TRBV18 and TRBJ1-1): NAGVMQNPRHLVRRRGQEARLRCSPMKGHSHVYWYRQLPEEGLKFMVYLQKENIIDESGMPKERFSAEFPKEGPSILRIQQVVRGDSAAYFCASSPGTRTAEAFFGQGTRLTVV.

This clone was recorded once. The CDR3 loop is CAITPGDRSSYEQYF. CDR3 coding DNA: TGTGCCATCACTCCTGGGGACAGGAGCTCCTACGAGCAGTACTTC. The V and J genes are TRBV10-3 and TRBJ2-7, with 8 bases aligning to TRBD1. Trimming took 7 bases from V and 0 from J; bases not matched to a gene: 8. Germline CDR1 is ENHRY and CDR2 is SYGVKD. The CDR3 has 15 residues.

The rearrangement joins TRBV28 to TRBJ1-4, with D possibly matching TRBD1 (6 bases). V shed 4 bases and J shed 0 bases, with 9 bases lying between them. The V gene's germline CDR1 is MDHEN and CDR2 SYDVKM. The CDR3 is 15 residues long. As DNA, the CDR3 is TGTGCCAGCAGTTCTACAGGGACAACTAATGAAAAACTGTTTTTT. Amino acids: CASSSTGTTNEKLFF.

The rearrangement uses TRBV27 and TRBJ1-1; D is possibly TRBD1 (6 bases). The length of the CDR3 is 15 residues. In germline, CDR1 is MNHEY, CDR2 SMNVEV (reference sequence). V was pared by 0 bases and J by 4 bases, with 12 bases between. The CDR3 DNA reads as TGTGCCAGCAGTTTATCTGGAGGGGGGAGCACTGAAGCTTTCTTT. Protein sequence: CASSLSGGGSTEAFF.

The chain combines TRBV7-6 with TRBJ2-7, with D unresolved. This CDR3 is 13 amino acids long. Germline V gene lookup returns CDR1 SGHVS and CDR2 FNYEAQ. The V gene lost 2 bases and the J gene lost 5 bases, with 10 bases spanning the gap. Here the CDR3 reads CASSLRAADEQYF. The CDR3 DNA follows: TGTGCCAGCAGCTTAAGGGCGGCGGACGAGCAGTACTTC.

This chain joins TRBV28 and TRBJ1-2; D call uncertain. CDR1 and CDR2 (germline): MDHEN, SYDVKM. The CDR3 has 13 residues. V was pared by 3 bases and J by 0 bases, with 5 bases between. CDR3 loop: CASSFTSNYGYTF. For the CDR3, the DNA is TGTGCCAGCAGTTTCACATCTAACTATGGCTACACCTTC.

The chain recombines TRBV19 with TRBJ2-1; D possibly corresponds to TRBD2 (6 bases). Germline loops: CDR1 LNHDA, CDR2 SQIVND (reference sequence). V shed 5 bases and J shed 5 bases, with 16 bases lying between them. The CDR3 length is 15 residues. CDR3 sequence (DNA): TGTGCCAGTAGTCCCTGGAGGGCCGGGGACAATGAGCAGTTCTTC. Protein: CASSPWRAGDNEQFF.

The rearrangement joins TRBV10-2 to TRBJ1-6; D is ambiguous. The ends were cut back, 8 bases at V and 0 bases at J, with 17 bases in the middle. Germline V gene sequence: CDR1 WSHSY, CDR2 SAAADI. The CDR3 contains 17 residues. The CDR3, as DNA: TGCGCCAGCCTCCCGACGGCAGCGAGCTCCTATAATTCACCCCTCCACTTT. It codes for CASLPTAASSYNSPLHF.

This clone was recorded only once. This chain connects TRBV7-8 to TRBJ2-7; TRBD1 matches 7 bases. The CDR3 extends over 14 amino acids. After removal of 5 bases from V and 6 bases from J, the junction contained 10 bases not matched to a gene. The germline gives CDR1 SGHVS, CDR2 FQNEAQ. DNA for the CDR3: TGTGCCAGCAGCCCCCGGGACAGTGGACCCGAGCAGTACTTC. Its protein is CASSPRDSGPEQYF. Full variable domain (rest looked up from reference TRBV7-8 and TRBJ2-7): GAGVSQSPRYKVAKRGQDVALRCDPISGHVSLFWYQQALGQGPEFLTYFQNEAQLDKSGLPSDRFFAERPEGSVSTLKIQRTQQEDSAVYLCASSPRDSGPEQYFGPGTRLTVT.